This section outlines one T cell receptor beta chain sequence together with its context. Its matching antigen is unknown. Germline values: CDR1 SEHNR, CDR2 FQNEAQ (reference sequence). The CDR3 totals 17 residues. Trimming pared 2 bases from V and 4 bases from J, leaving 19 bases between. These data originate in a study of cytomegalovirus exposure and HLA in healthy donors. The study's findings and limits: CMV serostatus was the sole immune exposure data available. The study flagged some 170 TCR beta chains as cytomegalovirus-associated. Earlier analysis found most TCR beta V segments productive about 87% or about 30% of the time.

Researchers ran the PCR with 60 Vbeta and 13 Jbeta primers. TCRdb's copy holds only in-frame clones and misses some; the assay was immunoSEQ multiplex PCR. Of 150,000 to 200,000 clones listed, about 81% are singletons. The TCR sequence derives from a man younger than 30 in good health and CMV-seronegative. This chain connects TRBV7-9 to TRBJ2-3; D might be TRBD1 (6 bases). Sequenced: PBMCs. CDR3 sequence reads: CASSLLGAVARPDTQYF. The CDR3 DNA reads as TGTGCCAGCAGCTTATTGGGGGCGGTCGCCCGTCCAGATACGCAGTATTTT.